This is a list of T cell receptor beta chains from one sample in a study of blood T cell repertoires in COVID-19. Libraries were prepared by immunoSEQ multiplex PCR; TCRdb keeps only in-frame clonotypes and omits some of them. The table shows about 200,000 clones, with less than 90% occurring only once. Specimen: PBMCs or T cells enriched from blood (not recorded which). Every receptor here comes from a woman in her 30s who had been exposed to COVID-19. Both conserved end residues are trimmed from each CDR3.

j_call v_call cdr3_aa
TRBJ1-6 TRBV7-9 ASGDRGQSPLH
TRBJ1-5 TRBV6-5 ASSYSGQGMNQPQH
TRBJ2-2 TRBV4-2 ASSDSGGSDTGELF
TRBJ1-5 TRBV2 ASNGGYSNQPQH
TRBJ1-2 TRBV19 ASSERHTSGYT
TRBJ2-7 TRBV10-1 ASSPGTGGRRQY
TRBJ2-7 TRBV5-1 ASSRQGPALDEQY
TRBJ1-5 TRBV6-6 ASRPTGDSNQPQH
TRBJ2-3 TRBV18 ASTFFGGPDTQY
TRBJ2-5 TRBV3-1/TRBV3-2 ASSAILGQGGEETQY
TRBJ1-2 TRBV7-3 ASSLHGDRDSQGYT
TRBJ2-1 TRBV10-3 AISEAPGQGAGEQF
TRBJ1-1 TRBV5-5 ASSYGTVPLGAF
TRBJ1-6 TRBV15 ATSRDAGRMGSPLH
TRBJ2-7 TRBV9 ASSLTGSSYEQY